The entry below describes one T cell receptor beta chain. Its binding antigen is unknown. Per-base quality was not reported, and no clone a single base away is much larger than it. The record originates from a study of cytomegalovirus exposure and HLA in healthy donors listed by TCRdb under 2017. About the study as a whole: According to an earlier analysis of a few hundred of the donors, 150 million to 200 million T cells yielded 117 million unique TCR beta sequences and around 300 Gb of sequence data. Because of strong linkage in the cohort, roughly 5 DR-DQ haplotypes were treated as single units for association and clustering. Typing coverage differed by locus: A, B, C, DRB1 and DQB1 were typed in roughly 620-630 donors, DQA1 in about 500, DPA1 in some 610, and DPB1 in 450 to 490. Donor age, sex, ethnicity and CMV serostatus were collected together with the repertoire data. A separate validation cohort of 100 to 150 different subjects was used in addition to the roughly 620-subject first cohort. High-throughput TCR immunosequencing, statistical association of individual TCRs with disease status, and machine learning were combined to predict cytomegalovirus infection status. Class I and class II HLA loci were covered by the typing at four-digit resolution. A later analysis re-examined previously published TCR beta repertoires from roughly 650 donors and added high-resolution HLA genotyping to investigate patterns of TCR occurrence. Every discovery cohort repertoire had been produced on one sequencing platform. The study aimed to test whether cataloging public T cell receptors could reveal signatures of past pathogen exposure. Among a few hundred genotyped donors of the cohort, an average of approximately 240,000 unique TCR beta nucleotide sequences were sequenced per donor, roughly 20% of them non-productive. Genome-wide SNP genotypes for about 65% of the 666 donors were used in a later genetic analysis, which treated that subset as a discovery cohort. Of the 398 genotyped donors, approximately 83% fell in the genetic ancestry cluster associated with self-reported Caucasian donors. In an earlier analysis of 550 to 700 of the donors, high-throughput TCR beta sequencing was used to judge whether each TCR beta V gene segment behaved as functional or pseudogenic. Rather than using new phenotypic data, the later analysis identified candidate immune exposures from TCR beta sequences and from how often those sequences occurred across donors. Approximately 300 gigabases of sequencing data and around 85 million unique TCR sequences made up an early release that covered some 640 HLA-typed donors. Using immunosequencing, the study profiled T cell repertoires from roughly 650 subjects and related those repertoires to cytomegalovirus serostatus.

Trimming takes 3 bases from V and 7 bases from J, and the germline ends sit 9 bases apart. Per the germline V gene (reference sequence), LNHDA is the CDR1 and SQIVND is the CDR2. There are 13 amino acids in the CDR3, from cysteine to phenylalanine inclusive. The sequence is cut down to CDR3 DNA, 39 bases in frame from base 1. Overall study results and their limits: A few of the identified cytomegalovirus-associated TCR beta chains were confirmed in vitro to be specific for cytomegalovirus antigens. Most TCR sequences were observed very rarely across donors, whereas some public TCRs were present in many individuals. Assigning TCR associations to individual alleles was difficult when HLA alleles, especially DR and DQ, strongly co-occurred. A later analysis associated 16,951 TCR beta sequences with specific HLA alleles at a false discovery rate of 0.05. A further reported finding was that TCR beta sequences accurately predicted the HLA-A and HLA-B alleles for most subjects in the first cohort. According to a later genetic analysis, donors in an Asian-associated ancestry cluster had fewer N-insertions in productive TCRs than the approximately 670-donor mean. HLA typing was unavailable for some donors at each locus, so association tests used only the typed subset. Immune exposure information for the cohort was limited to CMV serostatus. The authors suggested that the approach could potentially be extended to other disease states and immunological phenotypes. In a later genetic analysis, a missense DCLRE1C variant was associated with V-gene and J-gene trimming of TCR beta chains, and the association was replicated in an independent cohort. The study gave a list of some 150 TCR beta chains associated with cytomegalovirus. A later analysis reported that several top co-occurrence clusters appeared linked to parvovirus B19, influenza, CMV and Epstein-Barr virus. A later analysis found that most CMV-associated TCR beta chains appeared HLA-restricted, with HLA associations seemingly driven largely by CMV exposure. Linkage disequilibrium might explain the correlated functional status among segregating V segments, but an unknown experimental factor could not be ruled out. The classifier was reported to diagnose cytomegalovirus status with high specificity and sensitivity in both the original cohort and the validation cohort. The cohort was sequenced for TCR beta chains only, and without alpha or paired-chain data the features that could be detected were limited. According to a later analysis, TCR association rates differed among HLA loci, with DRB1 alleles showing the most associated TCRs and HLA-C alleles showing the fewest. Roughly uniform sequencing depth across donors was assumed in presence/absence analyses, although this assumption may not hold. A cluster of highly shared sequence variants was judged likely to represent a technical artifact of the sequencing pipeline. Broadly in line with IMGT annotations, most TCR beta V segments showed up in productive rearrangements about 87% or about 30% of the time in an earlier analysis of some 590 of the donors. Over 15 rarely observed V segments, including chromosome 9 orphons, were excluded from the earlier analysis of about 610 of the donors because counts were too low. A later analysis found that HLA-associated TCR beta chains were more clonally expanded and had lower generation probabilities than equally common non-associated chains. Some IMGT-functional V segments, including TRBV6-2 and TRBV6-3, could not be told apart with the 87-base-pair reads, so those segments were excluded.

The cohort consisted of approximately 690 healthy bone marrow donors. At the time of sampling, all cohort members were nominally healthy, though unrecorded immune exposures were likely present. The donor tested CMV seronegative, placing the donor among the 350 to 400 seronegative members of the cohort. A peripheral blood sample was provided by each donor, and peripheral blood mononuclear cells were used for TCR beta sequencing. The Qiagen DNeasy Blood Extraction Kit was used to extract genomic DNA from the blood cell samples. Library preparation employed the immunoSEQ multiplex PCR assay. The multiplex PCR relied on a mix of 60 forward primers for TCR Vbeta segments and 13 reverse primers for TCR Jbeta segments. The CDR3 region of rearranged TCR beta genes was amplified from genomic DNA by a multiplex PCR assay. On the Illumina HiSeq System, the amplified TCR beta libraries were sequenced as 87-base-pair reads. As for how the authors treated the data: A later analysis counted tens of millions of unique TCR beta chains across the 666 repertoires, and around 9.9 million of these chains were shared by at least two donors. To remove PCR and sequencing errors, raw reads were error-corrected and collapsed into unique sequences using a nearest-neighbor algorithm that merged closely related sequences. To assign V, D and J gene segments, CDR3 sequences were aligned to IMGT reference sequences. Each retained sequence needed at least a six-nucleotide match to both a V gene segment and a J gene segment. Rearrangements were classified as productive when the CDR3 lacked stop codons and remained in frame with V and J, and all other rearrangements were classified as non-productive. Following IMGT convention, CDR3 was defined as the stretch from the second conserved V-encoded cysteine up to the conserved J-encoded phenylalanine. Sequences without an unambiguous match to a single V gene segment were excluded from the earlier analysis of almost 600 of the donors. In an earlier analysis of 587 of the donors, V segments were called functional above 56.7% productive rearrangements and were called segregating when the between-donor standard deviation exceeded 5%. A statistical classification framework was built for diagnosing cytomegalovirus status from the catalog of TCR beta chain sequences. A later analysis assigned V and J genes by comparing TCR nucleotide sequences with IMGT/GENE-DB human TR gene sequences. In a later analysis, CDR3 sequences and most-parsimonious VDJ recombination scenarios were assigned using the TCRdist pipeline. In a later analysis, each TCR beta chain was defined by its CDR3 amino acid sequence together with its V-gene family, and reads lacking a unique V-gene family were excluded. As a way to deal with suspected cross-contamination and a sequencing artifact, a later analysis dropped approximately 570 nucleotide sequences that were highly shared and had low generation probability. In a later analysis, a clonal expansion index was calculated for each public chain from normalized within-repertoire ranks of inferred template counts. In a later analysis, generation probabilities were computed with a VDJ recombination model fitted to out-of-frame rearrangements, and the resulting probabilities were checked against IGoR. In a later analysis, TCR-TCR, TCR-HLA and TCR-CMV co-occurrence was scored with hypergeometric tests, and a repertoire-size bias correction was applied to TCR pairs. In a later analysis, false discovery rates were estimated by permuting HLA or CMV assignments 20 times. A later analysis grouped co-occurring TCRs with DBSCAN, adding TCRdist sequence similarity when clustering within HLA-allele-positive subsets. Co-occurrence clustering excluded repertoires with fewer than 30,000 or more than 120,000 public chains, plus five with anomalous nucleotide sharing. The table was pulled from immuneACCESS by TCRdb, which kept in-frame rearrangements only. Such tables lose some clones; where checked, under half of the loss comes from unresolved V genes, and the rest has no known cause. V, J and clone size reflect that table, while D and trimming were determined from the DNA. Here the sample has approximately 150,000 clones; approximately 80% occur a single time. The leading ten clones occupy around 14% of the sample.

The sample comprised PBMCs. The receptor comes from a woman aged 40 to 50 in good health and CMV-seronegative. The V gene is TRBV19 and the J gene is TRBJ2-2; the D gene is possibly TRBD2, with 5 bases matching. The nucleotides are TGTGCCAGTAGTATTCGGGGTGGCGGGGAGCTGTTTTTT. It codes for CASSIRGGGELFF.